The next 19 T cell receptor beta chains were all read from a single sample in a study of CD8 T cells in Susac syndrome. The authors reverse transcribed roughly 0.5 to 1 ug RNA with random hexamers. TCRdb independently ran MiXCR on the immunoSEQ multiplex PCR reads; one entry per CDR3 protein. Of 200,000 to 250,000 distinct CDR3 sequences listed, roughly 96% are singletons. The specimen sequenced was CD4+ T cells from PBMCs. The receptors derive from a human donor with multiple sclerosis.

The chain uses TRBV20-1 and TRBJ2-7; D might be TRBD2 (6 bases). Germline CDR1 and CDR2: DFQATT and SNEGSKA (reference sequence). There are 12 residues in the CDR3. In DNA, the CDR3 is TGCAGCCCGTTGCGGGACTCCTACGAGCAGTACTTC. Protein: CSPLRDSYEQYF.

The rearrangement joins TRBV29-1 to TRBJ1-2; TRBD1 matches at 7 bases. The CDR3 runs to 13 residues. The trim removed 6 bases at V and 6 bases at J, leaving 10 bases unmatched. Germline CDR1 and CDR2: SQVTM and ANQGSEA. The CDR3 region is CSVAQGIGDGYTF. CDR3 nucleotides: TGCAGCGTGGCACAGGGGATTGGGGATGGCTACACCTTC.

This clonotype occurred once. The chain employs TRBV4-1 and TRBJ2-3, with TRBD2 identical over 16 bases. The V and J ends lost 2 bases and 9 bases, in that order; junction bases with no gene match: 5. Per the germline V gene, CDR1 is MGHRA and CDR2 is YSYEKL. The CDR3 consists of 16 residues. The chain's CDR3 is CASSQPGLAGGRTQYF. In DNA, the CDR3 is TGCGCCAGCAGCCAACCGGGACTAGCGGGAGGGCGAACGCAGTATTTT.

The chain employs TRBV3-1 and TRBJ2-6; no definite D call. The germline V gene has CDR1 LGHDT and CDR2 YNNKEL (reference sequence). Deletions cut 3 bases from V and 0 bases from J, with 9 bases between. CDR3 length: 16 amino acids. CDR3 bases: TGTGCCAGCAGCCAGGGTTTTACCTCTGGGGCCAACGTCCTGACTTTC. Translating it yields CASSQGFTSGANVLTF.

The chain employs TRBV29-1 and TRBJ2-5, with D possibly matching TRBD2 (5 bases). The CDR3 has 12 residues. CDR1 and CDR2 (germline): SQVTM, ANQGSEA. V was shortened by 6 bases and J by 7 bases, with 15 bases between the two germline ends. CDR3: CSVKTSEVTQYF. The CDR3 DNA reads TGCAGCGTAAAGACCTCGGAGGTGACCCAGTACTTC. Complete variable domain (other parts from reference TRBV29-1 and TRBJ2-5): SAVISQKPSRDICQRGTSLTIQCQVDSQVTMMFWYRQQPGQSLTLIATANQGSEATYESGFVIDKFPISRPNLTFSTLTVSNMSPEDSSIYLCSVKTSEVTQYFGPGTRLLVL.

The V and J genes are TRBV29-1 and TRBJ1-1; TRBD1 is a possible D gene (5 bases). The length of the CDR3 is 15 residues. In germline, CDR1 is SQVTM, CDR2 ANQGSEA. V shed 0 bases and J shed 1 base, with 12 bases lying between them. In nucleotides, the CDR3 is TGCAGCGTTGAAGAGGCCACAGGCCCGAACACTGAAGCTTTCTTT. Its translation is CSVEEATGPNTEAFF.

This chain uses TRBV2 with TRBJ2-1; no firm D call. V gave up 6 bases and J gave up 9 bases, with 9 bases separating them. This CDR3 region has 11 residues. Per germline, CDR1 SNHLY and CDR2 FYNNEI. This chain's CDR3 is CASRQNAEQFF. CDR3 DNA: TGTGCCAGCAGACAAAATGCTGAGCAGTTCTTC.

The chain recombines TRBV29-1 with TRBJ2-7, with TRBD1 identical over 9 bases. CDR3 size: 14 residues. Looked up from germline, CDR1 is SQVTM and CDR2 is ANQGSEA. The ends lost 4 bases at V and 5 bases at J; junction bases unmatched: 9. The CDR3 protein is CSVGVGTGLNEQYF. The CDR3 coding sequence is TGCAGCGTTGGGGTAGGGACAGGGCTTAACGAGCAGTACTTC.

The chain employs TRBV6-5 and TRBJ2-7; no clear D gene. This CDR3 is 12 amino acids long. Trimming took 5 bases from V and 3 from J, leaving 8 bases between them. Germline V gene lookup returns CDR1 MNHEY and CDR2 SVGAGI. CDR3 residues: CASSNSRYEQYF. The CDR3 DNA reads TGTGCCAGCAGTAATTCACGCTACGAGCAGTACTTC.

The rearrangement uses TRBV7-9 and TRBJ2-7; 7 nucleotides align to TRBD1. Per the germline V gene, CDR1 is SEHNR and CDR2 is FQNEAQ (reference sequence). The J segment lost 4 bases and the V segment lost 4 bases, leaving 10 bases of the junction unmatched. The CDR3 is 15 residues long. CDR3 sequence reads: CASSYRQGSPYEQYF. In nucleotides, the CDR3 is TGTGCCAGCAGCTACCGACAGGGAAGCCCTTACGAGCAGTACTTC.

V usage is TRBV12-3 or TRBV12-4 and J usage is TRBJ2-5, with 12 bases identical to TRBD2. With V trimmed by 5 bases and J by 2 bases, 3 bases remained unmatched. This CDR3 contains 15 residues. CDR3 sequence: CASSRLAGEQETQYF. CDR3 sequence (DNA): TGTGCCAGCAGTCGACTAGCGGGGGAGCAAGAGACCCAGTACTTC.

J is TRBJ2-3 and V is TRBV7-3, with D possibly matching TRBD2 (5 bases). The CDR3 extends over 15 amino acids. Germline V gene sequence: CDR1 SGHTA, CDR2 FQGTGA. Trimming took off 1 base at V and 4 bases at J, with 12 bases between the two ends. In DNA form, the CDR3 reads TGTGCCAGCAGCTTAAAAGCCTCGGGGTCAGATACGCAGTATTTT. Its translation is CASSLKASGSDTQYF. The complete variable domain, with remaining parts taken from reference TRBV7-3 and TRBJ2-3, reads GAGVSQTPSNKVTEKGKYVELRCDPISGHTALYWYRQSLGQGPEFLIYFQGTGAADDSGLPNDRFFAVRPEGSVSTLKIQRTERGDSAVYLCASSLKASGSDTQYFGPGTRLTVL.

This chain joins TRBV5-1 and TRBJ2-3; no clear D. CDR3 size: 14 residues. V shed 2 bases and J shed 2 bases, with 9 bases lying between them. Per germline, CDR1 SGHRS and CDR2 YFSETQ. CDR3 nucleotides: TGCGCCAGCAGCTTAGCCGCCTACACAGATACGCAGTATTTT. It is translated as CASSLAAYTDTQYF.

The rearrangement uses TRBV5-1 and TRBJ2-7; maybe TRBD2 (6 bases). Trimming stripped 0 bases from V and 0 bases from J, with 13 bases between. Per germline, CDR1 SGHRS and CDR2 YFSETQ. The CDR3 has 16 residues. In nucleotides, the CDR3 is TGCGCCAGCAGCTTGGTTGGCGGGGACCACTCCTACGAGCAGTACTTC. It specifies CASSLVGGDHSYEQYF.

The CDR3, as DNA: TGTGCCAGCAGCGTAGACCCCGCTGGGGCCAACGTCCTGACTTTC. This encodes CASSVDPAGANVLTF. The chain couples TRBV9 to TRBJ2-6; unclear D gene. V lost 0 bases, J lost 2 bases, and 6 bases lay in between. CDR1 SGDLS and CDR2 YYNGEE come from the germline V gene. The CDR3 length is 15 residues.

The CDR3 DNA is TGTGCCAGCAGCTTCCGTAACCCTAGCACAGATACGCAGTATTTT. It codes for CASSFRNPSTDTQYF. The chain has TRBV7-9 and TRBJ2-3; no definite D call. CDR3 length: 15 amino acids. Trimming took 3 bases from V and 0 from J, leaving 10 bases between them. Germline V gives CDR1 SEHNR, CDR2 FQNEAQ (reference sequence).

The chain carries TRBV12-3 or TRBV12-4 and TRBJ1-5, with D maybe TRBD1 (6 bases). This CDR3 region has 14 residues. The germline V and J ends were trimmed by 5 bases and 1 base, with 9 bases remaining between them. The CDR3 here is CASSGTPSNQPQHF. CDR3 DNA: TGTGCCAGCAGTGGGACACCCAGCAATCAGCCCCAGCATTTT.

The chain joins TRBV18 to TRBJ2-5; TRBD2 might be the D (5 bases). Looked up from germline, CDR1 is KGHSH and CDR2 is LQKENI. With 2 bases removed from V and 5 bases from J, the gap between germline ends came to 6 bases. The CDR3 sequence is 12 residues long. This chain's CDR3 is CASSPGEETQYF. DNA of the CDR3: TGTGCCAGCTCACCAGGGGAGGAGACCCAGTACTTC.

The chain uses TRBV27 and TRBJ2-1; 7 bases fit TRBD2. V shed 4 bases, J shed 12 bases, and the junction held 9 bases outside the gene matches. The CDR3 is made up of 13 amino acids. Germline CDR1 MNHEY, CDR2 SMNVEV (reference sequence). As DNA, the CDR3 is TGTGCCAGCAGTTCCCCTCCGGGGGGAAGGCAGTTCTTC. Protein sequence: CASSSPPGGRQFF.